This is a list of T cell receptor beta chains from one sample in a study of blood T cell repertoires in COVID-19. Libraries were prepared by immunoSEQ multiplex PCR; TCRdb keeps only in-frame clonotypes and omits some of them. The sample records about 260,000 clones, roughly 87% being singletons. The specimen was peripheral blood. These receptors were obtained from a human donor in a cohort sampled during active COVID-19. The CDR3 runs from the conserved cysteine through the conserved F or W. The order of the fields is clone size, V gene, D gene, CDR3 protein. The D gene is left open where the match is weak. Clone size appears in some rows only: once, few, many, or a class for an expanded clone.

>-|TRBV3-1/TRBV3-2|-
CASSQDFGTGQGVVAQHF
>-|TRBV5-1|-
CASSLELAPSGNTIYF
>-|TRBV28|TRBD1
CASTETGTGGVRASGNTIYF
>-|TRBV29-1|-
CSVEFGQIYTF
>-|TRBV6-2/TRBV6-3|TRBD2
CASSQDSRTSWSETQYF
>-|TRBV6-2/TRBV6-3|-
CASSYSGGASYEQYF
>-|TRBV7-2|-
CASSLGGASETQYF
>-|TRBV6-6|-
CASSFPRGVGAFF
>-|TRBV23-1|TRBD1
CASSHDRGSYEQYF
>-|TRBV19|-
CASSEYNEQFF
>once|TRBV11-2|TRBD1
CASSFPRQGAKARGYTF
>-|TRBV28|TRBD2
CASSLLAGGSYEQYF
>-|TRBV5-4|-
CASYIPSGAAGYTF
>-|TRBV7-2|TRBD2
CASSGRGGRAVEQYF
>once|TRBV4-3|-
CASSQVRSGGYEQYF
>-|TRBV19|-
CASSITRVNYGYTF